This T cell receptor beta chain was sequenced for a study of T-cell reconstitution after alpha-beta-depleted transplantation in children. The library targeted TCRbeta and was prepared with unique molecular identifiers. TCRdb re-derived calls from the PCR reads in MiXCR, one entry per CDR3 protein. There are 230,000 or so distinct CDR3 sequences in the sample; 9.7% occur only once, and about 4.9% lies in the top ten. The sample holds many counts of this clonotype. The material sequenced was PBMCs from the stem cell graft donor, taken from the stem cell graft. This receptor was obtained from a human donor who donated a stem cell graft to a child with SCID.

This chain's CDR3 is CASTSRSGSYTF. As DNA, the CDR3 is TGTGCCAGCACCTCAAGGTCCGGGAGCTACACCTTC. J is TRBJ1-2 and V is TRBV6-5; D not certain. The CDR3 sequence is 12 residues long. Per germline, CDR1 MNHEY and CDR2 SVGAGI. The ends were cut back, 7 bases at V and 9 bases at J, with 15 bases in the middle.